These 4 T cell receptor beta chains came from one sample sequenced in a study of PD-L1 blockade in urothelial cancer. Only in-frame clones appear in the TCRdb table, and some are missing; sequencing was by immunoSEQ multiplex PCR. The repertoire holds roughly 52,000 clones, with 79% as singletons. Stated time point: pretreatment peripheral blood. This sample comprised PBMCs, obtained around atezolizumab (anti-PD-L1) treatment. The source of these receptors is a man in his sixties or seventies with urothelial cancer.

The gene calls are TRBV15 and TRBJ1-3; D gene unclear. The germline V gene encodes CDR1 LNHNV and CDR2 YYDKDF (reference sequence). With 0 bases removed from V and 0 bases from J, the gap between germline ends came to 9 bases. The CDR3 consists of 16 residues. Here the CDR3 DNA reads TGTGCCACCAGCAGAGATTTAGCAACCTCTGGAAACACCATATATTTT. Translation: CATSRDLATSGNTIYF.

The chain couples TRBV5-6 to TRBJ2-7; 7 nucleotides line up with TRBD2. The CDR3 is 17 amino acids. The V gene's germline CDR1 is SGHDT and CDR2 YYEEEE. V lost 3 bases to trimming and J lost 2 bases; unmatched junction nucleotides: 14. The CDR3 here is CASSSQMAGVVTYEQYF. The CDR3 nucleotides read TGTGCCAGCAGCTCTCAAATGGCGGGGGTTGTTACCTACGAGCAGTACTTC.

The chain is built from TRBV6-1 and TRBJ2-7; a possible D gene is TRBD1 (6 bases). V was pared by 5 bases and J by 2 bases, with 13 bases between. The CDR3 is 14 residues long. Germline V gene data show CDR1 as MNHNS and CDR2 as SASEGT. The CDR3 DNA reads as TGTGCCAGCAGTTATCCGACAGGTACCTACGAGCAGTACTTC. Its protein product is CASSYPTGTYEQYF.

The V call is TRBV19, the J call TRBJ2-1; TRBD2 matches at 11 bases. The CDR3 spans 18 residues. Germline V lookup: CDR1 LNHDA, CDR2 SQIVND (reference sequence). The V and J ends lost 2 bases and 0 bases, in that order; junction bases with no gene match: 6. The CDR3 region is CASSIQVAGGGSYNEQFF. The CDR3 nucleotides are TGTGCCAGTAGTATACAGGTAGCGGGGGGGGGCTCCTACAATGAGCAGTTCTTC.